One sample yielded the 13 T cell receptor beta chains listed below, sequenced in a study of vaccination effects on CD4 cells after COVID-19 (dated by TCRdb to about 2022). In the ViraFEST assay, PBMC were stimulated with viral peptide pools, and antigen-specific CD4+ T cell clonotypes were then identified by expansion using TCR sequencing. After around ten days of culture, CD4+ T cells were isolated with the EasySep CD4+ T cell isolation kit. Each participant got two doses of an mRNA SARS-CoV-2 vaccine, either BNT162b2 or mRNA-1273. The library was generated by the immunoSEQ multiplex PCR assay. The clones in this table, taken by TCRdb from immuneACCESS, are in-frame only. Not every clone is retained; where verified, under half of the shortfall comes from an unresolved V gene, and the cause of the rest is unknown. Recorded for this sample are roughly 41,000 clones; over 60% of them occurred a single time. In total, the top ten clones hold less than 15% of the sample.

These receptors have no identified antigens. Sequenced here: CD4+ T cells from PBMCs cultured with HCoV-OC43 spike peptides, sampled after COVID-19 vaccination. According to the study, the label for this sample's cell subset or site signals: HCoV-OC43 spike overlapping peptide pool stimulation. The receptors derive from a human donor who received a COVID-19 vaccine.

J is TRBJ1-2 and V is TRBV5-4, with 8 nucleotides matching TRBD1. Germline V gene data show CDR1 as SGHNT and CDR2 as YYREEE (reference sequence). CDR3 length equals 15 residues. The ends lost 5 bases at V and 4 bases at J; junction bases unmatched: 10. The CDR3 DNA reads TGTGCCAGCAGGATGAGTACAGGGGGTATCTATGGCTACACCTTC. Its protein product is CASRMSTGGIYGYTF.

This chain connects TRBV27 to TRBJ2-1; D is unresolved. The ends were cut back, 5 bases at V and 7 bases at J, with 15 bases in the middle. CDR3 size: 14 residues. Germline CDR1 reads MNHEY; CDR2 reads SMNVEV (reference sequence). CDR3 DNA sequence: TGTGCCAGCAGTCCACAGACGGATAAGAATGAGCAGTTCTTC. Its protein is CASSPQTDKNEQFF.

The rearrangement links TRBV3-1 (or the pseudogene TRBV3-2) to TRBJ2-5; D may be TRBD2 (7 bases). V was trimmed by 8 bases and J by 3 bases, leaving 13 bases between them. Germline V gene sequence: CDR1 LGHDT, CDR2 YNNKEL (reference sequence). This CDR3 is 13 amino acids long. CDR3 amino acids: CASLLGGEETQYF. The DNA for the CDR3 is TGTGCCAGCCTTTTAGGGGGGGAAGAGACCCAGTACTTC.

The chain carries TRBV14 and TRBJ1-2, with 11 bases identical to TRBD1. Germline V gene data show CDR1 as SGHDN and CDR2 as FVKESK. Unmatched junction bases numbered 7, after V lost 3 bases and J lost 1 base. The CDR3 contains 17 residues. The chain's CDR3 is CASSHFWDRGDNYGYTF. CDR3 nucleotides: TGTGCCAGCAGCCACTTCTGGGACAGGGGGGATAACTATGGCTACACCTTC.

The V gene is TRBV27, the J gene TRBJ2-1; D call uncertain. Germline CDR1 MNHEY, CDR2 SMNVEV (reference sequence). The CDR3 has 11 residues. The V end lost 5 bases, the J end lost 5 bases, and 4 bases lay between the germline ends. The CDR3: CASSTNNEQFF. In DNA, the CDR3 is TGTGCCAGCAGTACTAACAATGAGCAGTTCTTC.

The chain employs TRBV3-1 (or the pseudogene TRBV3-2) and TRBJ1-2; 8 positions match TRBD1. V lost 2 bases and J lost 8; bases outside the gene matches: 4. CDR1 and CDR2 from the germline V gene are LGHDT and YNNKEL (reference sequence). The CDR3 covers 13 residues. CDR3 nucleotides: TGTGCCAGCAGCCAACAGGGGGCGCACGGCTACACCTTC. Protein product: CASSQQGAHGYTF.

This clone was detected a few times. The chain has TRBV4-1 and TRBJ1-5; TRBD1 matches at 7 bases. CDR1 and CDR2 (germline): MGHRA, YSYEKL. The CDR3 runs to 16 residues. V was clipped by 6 bases and J by 0 bases; unmatched bases: 8. The CDR3 region is CASRGGTVDSNQPQHF. CDR3 bases: TGCGCCAGCAGAGGGGGGACAGTGGATAGCAATCAGCCCCAGCATTTT.

The V call is TRBV6-1, the J call TRBJ1-3; D is unclear. The CDR3 consists of 16 residues. In germline, CDR1 is MNHNS, CDR2 SASEGT. V lost 2 bases to trimming and J lost 3 bases, with 14 bases between them. The CDR3 coding sequence is TGTGCCAGCAGTGAACAGCCCCCGTTGAGTGGAAACACCATATATTTT. It encodes CASSEQPPLSGNTIYF.

In its sample, this clone is medium-sized (0.01 to 0.1%). The rearrangement links TRBV3-1 (or the pseudogene TRBV3-2) to TRBJ2-7; D call uncertain. Germline-derived CDR1 and CDR2 are LGHDT and YNNKEL (reference sequence). Trimming removed 2 bases at V and 3 bases at J, with 5 bases between. This CDR3 comprises 12 residues. The CDR3 loop reads CASSQYGYEQYF. The CDR3 DNA reads as TGTGCCAGCAGCCAATATGGCTACGAGCAGTACTTC.

This clone was seen just once. The chain joins TRBV7-2 to TRBJ2-5; weak D call: TRBD2 (5 bases). This CDR3 comprises 14 residues. The germline V gene has CDR1 SGHTA and CDR2 FQGNSA. V lost 5 bases and J lost 2, with 12 bases in between. The CDR3 loop reads CASSISVNQETQYF. CDR3 bases: TGTGCCAGCAGCATTAGCGTAAATCAAGAGACCCAGTACTTC.

V is TRBV5-1 and J is TRBJ2-3, with D uncertain. Trimming removed 4 bases at V and 1 base at J, with 4 bases between. CDR3 length: 12 residues. Germline lookup yields CDR1 SGHRS and CDR2 YFSETQ. CDR3 residues: CASSGGTDTQYF. CDR3 in DNA: TGCGCCAGCAGCGGGGGCACAGATACGCAGTATTTT.

The chain couples TRBV6-5 to TRBJ1-6, with 10 positions matching TRBD1. CDR3 length: 16 amino acids. J was trimmed by 9 bases and V by 4 bases; bases with no gene match: 9. Germline V CDR1 and CDR2: MNHEY, SVGAGI. The CDR3 nucleotides read TGTGCCAGCAGTTTTGAGGTGGGACAGGGGTTTTCACCCCTCCACTTT. It yields the protein CASSFEVGQGFSPLHF.

In its sample, this clone was seen a few times. The J gene is TRBJ1-3, the V gene TRBV29-1, with D uncertain. Germline lookup yields CDR1 SQVTM and CDR2 ANQGSEA. With 2 bases removed from V and 4 bases from J, the gap between germline ends came to 6 bases. The CDR3 runs 12 residues. The CDR3 reads CSVESGGNTIYF. CDR3 nucleotide sequence: TGCAGCGTTGAATCCGGAGGAAACACCATATATTTT.